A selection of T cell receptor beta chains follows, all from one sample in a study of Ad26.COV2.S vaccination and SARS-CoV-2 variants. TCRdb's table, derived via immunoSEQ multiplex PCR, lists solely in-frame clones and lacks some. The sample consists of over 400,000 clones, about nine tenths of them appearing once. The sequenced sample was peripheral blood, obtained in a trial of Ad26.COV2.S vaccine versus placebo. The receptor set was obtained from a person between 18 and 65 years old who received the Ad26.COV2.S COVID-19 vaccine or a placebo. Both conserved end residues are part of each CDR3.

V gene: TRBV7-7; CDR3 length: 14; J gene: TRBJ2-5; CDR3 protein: CASSLGMARETQYF
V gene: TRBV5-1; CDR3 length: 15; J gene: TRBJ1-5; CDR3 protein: CAGPPAQFRNQPQHF
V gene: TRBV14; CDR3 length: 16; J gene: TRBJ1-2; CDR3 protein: CASSQQTGVLNYGYTF
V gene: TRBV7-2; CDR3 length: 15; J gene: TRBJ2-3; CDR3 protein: CASSPRTASTDTQYF
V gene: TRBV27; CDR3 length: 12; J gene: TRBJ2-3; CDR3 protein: CASSLQGDTQYF
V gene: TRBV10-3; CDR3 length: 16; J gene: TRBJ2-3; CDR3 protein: CAISESGTASTDTQYF
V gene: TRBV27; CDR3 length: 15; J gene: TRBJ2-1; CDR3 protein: CASSPGLAVYNEQFF
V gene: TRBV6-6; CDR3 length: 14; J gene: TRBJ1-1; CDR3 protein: CASSQTGIDTEAFF
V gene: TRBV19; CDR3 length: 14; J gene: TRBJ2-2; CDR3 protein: CATIGPLNTGELFF
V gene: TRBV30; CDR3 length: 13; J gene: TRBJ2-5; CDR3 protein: CAWRGQVQETQYF
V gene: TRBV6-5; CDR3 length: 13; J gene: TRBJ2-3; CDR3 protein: CASRRTGQDTQYF
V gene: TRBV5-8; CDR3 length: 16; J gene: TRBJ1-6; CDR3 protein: CASSWQPRDRDSPLHF
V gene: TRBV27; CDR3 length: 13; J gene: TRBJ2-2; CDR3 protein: CASSSHGTGELFF
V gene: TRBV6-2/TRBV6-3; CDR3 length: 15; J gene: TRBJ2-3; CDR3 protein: CASSLDRGIADTQYF
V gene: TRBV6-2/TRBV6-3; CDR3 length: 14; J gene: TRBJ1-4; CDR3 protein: CASSSGTSSEKLFF
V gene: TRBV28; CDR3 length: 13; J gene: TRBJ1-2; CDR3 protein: CASSYDRNYGYTF
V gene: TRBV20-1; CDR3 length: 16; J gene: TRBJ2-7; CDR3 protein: CSASSGRGRNSYEQYF
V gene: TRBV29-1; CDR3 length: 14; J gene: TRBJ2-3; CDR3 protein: CSVELAGAGDTQYF
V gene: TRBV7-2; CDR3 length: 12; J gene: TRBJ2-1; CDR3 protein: CASSFGNSVQFF
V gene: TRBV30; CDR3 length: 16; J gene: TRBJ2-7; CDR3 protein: CAWSVHGGGSSYEQYF